What follows is one TCR beta chain and its context. As yet, its antigen is unknown. From the germline J gene comes the end of the CDR3, since the read stops 3 residues before it. The sample originates from a study of Tregs in tolerant kidney transplant recipients. Overall study findings and caveats: Expanding Tregs on activated donor B cells appeared to best identify donor-specific TCRbeta clones. In tolerant patients, donor-specific Tregs outgrew total Tregs, suggesting antigen-driven expansion.

Here immunoSEQ multiplex PCR was the method, and the copy in TCRdb shows in-frame clones only, minus some. In all, the sample yields tens of thousands of clones. CDR3 size: 13 residues. CDR1 is LNHDA, CDR2 SQIVND, per germline (reference sequence). V lost 6 bases, J lost 9 bases, and 15 bases lay in between. The receptor was derived from a human donor who received a combined kidney and bone marrow transplant. This chain uses TRBV19 with TRBJ1-5; unclear D gene. The sequenced sample was CD4+ T cells from blood, obtained before the transplant. The sequenced CDR3 bases are TGTGCCAGTAGGGTAGCTGGAGGATGGCCC. This sequence encodes CASRVAGGWP. The entire CDR3 reads CASRVAGGWPQHF.